This T cell receptor beta chain was found in a study of blood T cell repertoires in COVID-19. TCRdb's copy holds only in-frame clones and misses some; the assay was immunoSEQ multiplex PCR. The table has 90,000 to 100,000 clones, approximately 88% seen once. The Seattle patients joined while their infection was active and were tracked longitudinally afterward. V lost 1 base and J lost 0; bases outside the gene matches: 8. Germline V CDR1 and CDR2: SGHVS, FQNEAQ. The CDR3 contains 18 residues. The chain employs TRBV7-8 and TRBJ1-5, with TRBD1 matching 8 bases. Input material: peripheral blood. The source is a man between 45 and 60 years old with COVID-19, enrolled during active disease. In DNA form, the CDR3 reads TGTGCCAGCAGCTTAGATGACAGGGGATTTTATAGCAATCAGCCCCAGCATTTT. Residues: CASSLDDRGFYSNQPQHF. Using reference TRBV7-8 and TRBJ1-5 for the parts outside the CDR3, the full variable domain is GAGVSQSPRYKVAKRGQDVALRCDPISGHVSLFWYQQALGQGPEFLTYFQNEAQLDKSGLPSDRFFAERPEGSVSTLKIQRTQQEDSAVYLCASSLDDRGFYSNQPQHFGDGTRLSIL.